This T cell receptor (beta chain) originates from a study of neurological immune-mediated disorders (dated by TCRdb to the late 2010s). About the full investigation: Of the approximately 34 multiple sclerosis patients, around 31 had relapsing-remitting MS and 3 had secondary progressive MS. The study compared peripheral blood TCR-beta repertoires of HTLV-I-associated myelopathy (HAM/TSP) patients, multiple sclerosis patients and healthy controls using UMI-based sequencing. Longitudinal samples, technical triplicates and paired sorted CD4+ and CD8+ T-cell subsets, alongside PBMC samples, were included among the 90 to 130 TCR-beta libraries. Of the 68 subjects in the cohort, around 15 were HAM/TSP patients, roughly 34 were multiple sclerosis patients, and around 20 were healthy controls. What the work shows at the level of the full study, not this receptor alone: No identical CDR3 amino acid sequences were found to be shared among expanded clones across subjects, suggesting that TCR-beta repertoires were private in all groups. The MS cluster showed no association with clinical or MRI features, and the authors stated that larger cohorts are needed. The highest TCR clonal expansion was observed in HAM/TSP patients, whereas the lowest was observed in MS patients, even when compared with healthy controls. Phylogenetic analysis grouped repertoires from 18 of 34 MS patients into a cluster of related CDR3 sequences, suggesting a possible repertoire-level signature.

The CDR3 measures 14 amino acids from cysteine to phenylalanine. The DNA shown is the 42-base CDR3, in frame from base 1. V is shortened by 1 base, J by 3 bases, and the region joining them spans 10 bases. CDR1 and CDR2 were assigned from the germline V gene as LGHNA and YNFKEQ. This clonotype was counted many times. This receptor's antigen is unknown. No base-level quality is on record; no much larger clone is a single base apart. cDNA synthesis used template-switch 5'RACE with a primer carrying a 10-nucleotide random unique molecular identifier tagging each TCR transcript. Every sequencing run covered 15-18 subjects and yielded more than 160 million TCR-beta sequences. The RNeasy kit was used to extract total RNA. TCR-beta VDJ regions were amplified with primers for the TCR constant region and the 5'RACE anchor, using the KAPA Real-time Library Amplification kit. A first PCR added sample indexes and Illumina adaptors, and a second PCR then raised library yield. The roughly 650 bp TCR product was size-selected on a 2% E-gel SizeSelection system after Ampure bead purification. Before pooling, library quality was checked on a Bioanalyzer, concentration was measured with Qubit, and libraries were quantified with the Kapa Library Quantification kit. An Illumina HiSeq 2500 was used to sequence the libraries paired-end at 2 x 150 bp. To increase sequence diversity, roughly 24-32% phiX was spiked into each library pool. In the authors' own workflow: Quality-filtered reads were processed with the UMI-based MiGEC pipeline, and over 90% of raw TCR sequences were removed by the MiGEC pipeline during error correction. VDJ genes were aligned to IMGT germline references, and each clonotype was defined by a unique CDR3 amino acid sequence together with V-J genes. VDJtools evaluated clonal expansion, Shannon diversity and CDR3 relatedness (CalcPairwiseDistances, ClusterSamples); CLCbio workbench built phylogenetic trees. Clones with at least 8 unique UMIs were defined as expanded, with this threshold being based on coefficient-of-variation modelling across technical triplicates. TCRdb reanalyzed the raw reads on its own, using fastp at Q25 for trimming and MiXCR for clone calling, and kept in-frame beta chains. Each CDR3 protein gets just one entry, which takes the most common genes and DNA from the rows behind it. The authors' filters were not applied to this entry. The sample table holds tens of thousands of distinct CDR3 sequences, of which 5.2% were seen once. The ten largest clones take up around 7% of the sample.

For the unsorted PBMC libraries, 2 million PBMCs were stored in RNAlater at -80 degrees C until RNA extraction and were used to generate the libraries. Multiple sclerosis patients were enrolled in a US clinical protocol under which disease progression was evaluated by magnetic resonance imaging. Peripheral blood underwent Ficoll-Hypaque density gradient centrifugation to isolate PBMCs, which were then cryopreserved in liquid nitrogen. The receptor comes from a man between 18 and 35 years old with multiple sclerosis. The chain links TRBV4-2 with TRBJ2-7, and perhaps TRBD1 as D gene, on 6 matching bases. The sequenced sample was PBMCs. DNA sequence: TGTGCCAGCAGCCAAGGGGGACAAAACTACGAGCAGTACTTC. It translates to CASSQGGQNYEQYF.